These 20 T cell receptor beta chains were sequenced from one sample in a study of STAT3 mutations in large granular lymphocyte leukemia. Points from the study as a whole: Every T-cell large granular lymphocyte leukemia patient had at least one immunodominant TCR beta clonotype.

These receptors' targets are unknown. Produced via immunoSEQ multiplex PCR; TCRdb's table is partial and in-frame only. In the table there are under 35,000 clones, 70% to 90% of which are singletons. Sample: peripheral blood mononuclear cells. These receptors were taken from a man aged 60 to 69 with T-cell large granular lymphocyte leukemia. Some clones in this sample may be carry-over from other donors' samples.

In this sample, this clone turned up once. The rearrangement links TRBV6-5 to TRBJ2-7; D unresolved. This CDR3 has 13 amino acids. Germline V gene data show CDR1 as MNHEY and CDR2 as SVGAGI. Deletions cut 5 bases from V and 0 bases from J, with 8 bases between. DNA of the CDR3: TGTGCCAGCAGTCAGGCCCCCTCCTACGAGCAGTACTTC. It is translated as CASSQAPSYEQYF.

The CDR3 is CASSMGLTSSYEQYF. CDR3 DNA: TGTGCCAGCAGTATGGGACTCACAAGCTCCTACGAGCAGTACTTC. This chain uses TRBV6-6 with TRBJ2-7; a weak D match, TRBD2 (6 bases). V lost 5 bases and J 0 bases, leaving 14 bases between the germline ends. The germline V gene has CDR1 MNHNY and CDR2 SVGAGI (reference sequence). The CDR3 sequence is 15 residues long.

This clone was counted once. The chain couples TRBV7-2 to TRBJ2-7; 14 bases fit TRBD2. V lost 1 base, J lost 4 bases, and 12 bases stayed unmatched. The CDR3 totals 19 residues. Germline CDR1 SGHTA, CDR2 FQGNSA. CDR3 bases: TGTGCCAGCAGCTTAGGTCGCCGACTAGCGGGAGGGCCGGTATACGAGCAGTACTTC. Translation gives CASSLGRRLAGGPVYEQYF.

This clone was counted once. V and J are TRBV19 and TRBJ2-7; 8 nucleotides line up with TRBD2. Germline lookup yields CDR1 LNHDA and CDR2 SQIVND (reference sequence). The V and J ends lost 10 bases and 2 bases, in that order; junction bases with no gene match: 13. The CDR3 runs 15 residues. CDR3 residues: CATAGSGIPPYEQYF. CDR3 sequence (DNA): TGTGCCACCGCGGGTAGCGGGATCCCGCCCTACGAGCAGTACTTC.

The chain employs TRBV13 and TRBJ2-5, with TRBD2 identical over 10 bases. CDR3 length: 16 amino acids. Germline CDR1 is PRHDT and CDR2 is FYEKMQ (reference sequence). Losses at the gene ends were 2 bases for V and 1 base for J; bases not matched to a gene: 4. The CDR3 bases are TGTGCCAGCAGCTTACTAGCGGGAGAGGGCCAAGAGACCCAGTACTTC. Translation gives CASSLLAGEGQETQYF.

This chain connects TRBV5-4 to TRBJ2-7; D unresolved. The V end was cut by 4 bases, the J end by 6 bases, with 11 bases between. CDR1 is SGHNT, CDR2 YYREEE, per germline (reference sequence). This CDR3 spans 12 amino acids. As DNA, the CDR3 is TGTGCCAGCAGCGGCCGGGCGGCCGAGCAGTACTTC. It codes for CASSGRAAEQYF.

The chain carries TRBV18 and TRBJ1-2, with 8 bases lining up with TRBD1. V dropped 6 bases and J dropped 0; count of bases not matched to a gene: 12. The CDR3 spans 17 residues. Germline CDR1 is KGHSH and CDR2 is LQKENI. The DNA of the CDR3 is TGTGCCAGCTCCTTAGGGGCAGGGGGCTTCGCTAACTATGGCTACACCTTC. Translating gives CASSLGAGGFANYGYTF.

V and J are TRBV30 and TRBJ1-1; D not resolved. V lost 8 bases, J lost 4 bases, and 8 bases lay in between. CDR1 GTSNPN and CDR2 SVGIG come from the germline V gene (reference sequence). There are 10 residues in the CDR3. The CDR3 sequence is CAGGSTEAFF. The CDR3 DNA is TGTGCCGGCGGGAGCACTGAAGCTTTCTTT. The complete variable domain, with remaining parts taken from reference TRBV30 and TRBJ1-1, reads SQTIHQWPATLVQPVGSPLSLECTVEGTSNPNLYWYRQAAGRGLQLLFYSVGIGQISSEVPQNLSASRPQDRQFILSSKKLLLSDSGFYLCAGGSTEAFFGQGTRLTVV.

This rearrangement joins TRBV4-1 to TRBJ2-3; D ambiguous. The V end lost 1 base, the J end lost 5 bases, and 10 bases lay between the germline ends. CDR1 is MGHRA and CDR2 is YSYEKL in the germline V gene. There are 14 residues in the CDR3. The CDR3 bases are TGCGCCAGCAGCCAAGTCCATGGGCTAGATACGCAGTATTTT. This gives the protein CASSQVHGLDTQYF.

This chain joins TRBV30 and TRBJ2-2, with D perhaps matching TRBD1 (6 bases). Germline lookup yields CDR1 GTSNPN and CDR2 SVGIG (reference sequence). CDR3 length: 15 amino acids. The germline V and J ends were trimmed by 2 bases and 4 bases, with 14 bases remaining between them. The CDR3 DNA is TGTGCCTGGAGTAAACAGGGTCCGGGCACCGGGGAGCTGTTTTTT. The encoded protein is CAWSKQGPGTGELFF.

This rearrangement joins TRBV13 to TRBJ1-2; D perhaps matches TRBD1 (5 bases). The CDR3 has 13 amino acids. V was shortened by 1 base and J by 8 bases, with 11 bases between the two germline ends. CDR1 PRHDT and CDR2 FYEKMQ come from the germline V gene (reference sequence). CDR3 nucleotides: TGTGCCAGCAGCTTAGAGCCAGGGTTCGGCTACACCTTC. Its protein product is CASSLEPGFGYTF.

This clone showed up just once. The chain joins TRBV6-5 to TRBJ2-1; no firm D call. From germline, CDR1 is MNHEY and CDR2 SVGAGI. V lost 6 bases to trimming and J lost 1 base, with 1 base between them. The CDR3 runs to 11 residues. The CDR3 bases are TGTGCCAGCAGATCCTACAATGAGCAGTTCTTC. Its translation is CASRSYNEQFF.

This clone was observed a few times. This chain joins TRBV7-2 and TRBJ1-5; unclear D gene. Trimming shortened V by 3 bases and J by 1 base, and 10 bases separated the two germline ends. Looked up from germline, CDR1 is SGHTA and CDR2 is FQGNSA. This CDR3 has 15 amino acids. The CDR3 here is CASSFGLGSNQPQHF. The CDR3 region has the DNA TGTGCCAGCAGCTTTGGTTTAGGCAGCAATCAGCCCCAGCATTTT.

The gene calls are TRBV18 and TRBJ2-4; D possibly matches TRBD1 or TRBD2 (5 bases each). The CDR3 contains 16 residues. Trimming cost V 0 bases and J 9 bases, with 18 bases left between them. Germline V gives CDR1 KGHSH, CDR2 LQKENI. The CDR3 spells CASSPPGTAVLGIQYF. In DNA, the CDR3 is TGTGCCAGCTCACCACCCGGGACCGCCGTTTTGGGCATTCAGTACTTC.

This rearrangement joins TRBV30 to TRBJ2-7; 9 bases align to TRBD2. The ends lost 1 base at V and 6 bases at J; junction bases unmatched: 7. The germline V gene has CDR1 GTSNPN and CDR2 SVGIG (reference sequence). There are 14 residues in the CDR3. CDR3 in amino acids: CAWSASGLAAEQYF. CDR3 nucleotides: TGTGCCTGGAGTGCATCGGGACTAGCTGCCGAGCAGTACTTC.

The chain joins TRBV5-1 to TRBJ1-1, with TRBD1 matching over 7 bases. The CDR3 sequence is 14 residues long. The ends lost 1 base at V and 3 bases at J; junction bases unmatched: 3. Germline V gene lookup returns CDR1 SGHRS and CDR2 YFSETQ. CDR3 loop: CASSLIGTDTEAFF. CDR3 nucleotide sequence: TGCGCCAGCAGCTTGATAGGGACAGACACTGAAGCTTTCTTT.

This chain connects TRBV6-1 to TRBJ2-7; 10 nucleotides agree with TRBD1. The CDR3 sequence is 14 residues long. Germline CDR1 is MNHNS and CDR2 is SASEGT. Here the CDR3 reads CASSEARGQGFIGV. The CDR3 nucleotides are TGTGCCAGCAGTGAAGCGAGGGGACAGGGGTTTATAGGAGTC.

The rearrangement uses TRBV5-1 and TRBJ2-7; maybe TRBD1 (5 bases). CDR1 is SGHRS and CDR2 is YFSETQ in the germline V gene. The CDR3 spans 19 residues. V was pared by 4 bases and J by 3 bases, with 29 bases between. The CDR3 region has the DNA TGCGCCAGCAGCCTATACCCAACAGGATCCACCGGAATAAACTACGAGCAGTACTTC. This encodes CASSLYPTGSTGINYEQYF.

The V gene is TRBV10-3, the J gene TRBJ2-7; 10 bases fit TRBD2. Germline V CDR1 and CDR2: ENHRY, SYGVKD. The CDR3 consists of 13 residues. Losses at the gene ends were 9 bases for V and 3 bases for J; bases not matched to a gene: 5. CDR3: CAILQREGYEQYF. DNA of the CDR3: TGTGCCATTCTCCAGCGGGAGGGCTACGAGCAGTACTTC.

V and J are TRBV5-1 and TRBJ2-7, with a tentative D call TRBD2 (5 bases). The CDR3 extends over 13 amino acids. Germline values: CDR1 SGHRS, CDR2 YFSETQ. V gave up 4 bases and J gave up 5 bases, with 13 bases separating them. The CDR3 loop reads CASSPDPGNEQYF. The CDR3 DNA reads TGCGCCAGCAGCCCGGACCCGGGAAACGAGCAGTACTTC.